Sequencing of this T cell receptor beta chain was carried out in a study of T cell responses to AZD1222 COVID-19 vaccine. Germline V lookup: CDR1 LGHDT, CDR2 YNNKEL (reference sequence). The CDR3 has 16 residues. V lost 1 base and J lost 6; bases outside the gene matches: 6. The table came from immunoSEQ multiplex PCR; TCRdb's copy has only in-frame clones and leaves some out. The data contain 25,000 to 40,000 clones, more than 75% of them singletons. This clonotype was sampled from an adult who received the AZD1222 COVID-19 vaccine. The material was peripheral blood, obtained 28 days after the second AZD1222 dose. The rearrangement uses TRBV3-1 (or the pseudogene TRBV3-2) and TRBJ1-3, with 10 bases aligning to TRBD1. The CDR3 nucleotides read TGTGCCAGCAGCCAAGGCCTCGGACAGGGGGAAAACACCATATATTTT. This codes for CASSQGLGQGENTIYF.